The source of this T cell receptor beta chain is a study of regulatory T cells in long-lasting Graves disease. Noted time point: persistent/refractory GD, antithyroid drugs over 5 years with positive TRAb. PBMCs provided the RNA from which the TCR library was made. The authors built TCR beta libraries using iRepertoire HTBI primers and Arm-PCR of CDR3 regions. MiXCR was run by TCRdb on the multiplex PCR reads, yielding one entry per CDR3 protein. The sample lists about 460,000 distinct CDR3 sequences, around a fifth occurring once. This clonotype turned up a few times. This receptor was taken from a female donor with Graves disease. The material was peripheral blood mononuclear cells (PBMCs), obtained when the disease was refractory, from a patient treated with antithyroid drugs.

The CDR3 DNA reads as TGCGCCAGCAGCGTGGGGATTGGGCTTTACACTGAAGCTTTCTTT. Its protein product is CASSVGIGLYTEAFF. This chain uses TRBV5-1 with TRBJ1-1; D gene uncertain. This CDR3 has 15 residues. The germline V and J ends were trimmed by 4 bases and 3 bases, with 16 bases remaining between them. From germline, CDR1 is SGHRS and CDR2 YFSETQ.